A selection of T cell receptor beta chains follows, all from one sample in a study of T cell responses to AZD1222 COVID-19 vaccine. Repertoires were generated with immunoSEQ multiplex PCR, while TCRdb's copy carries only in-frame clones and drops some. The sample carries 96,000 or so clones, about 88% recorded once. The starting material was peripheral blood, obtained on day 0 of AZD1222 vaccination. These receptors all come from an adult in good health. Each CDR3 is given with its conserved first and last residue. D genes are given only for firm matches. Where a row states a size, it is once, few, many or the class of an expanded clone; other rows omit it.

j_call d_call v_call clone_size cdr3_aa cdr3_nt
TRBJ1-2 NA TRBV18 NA CASSPPFQVYGYTF TGTGCCAGCTCACCACCGTTTCAGGTCTATGGCTACACCTTC
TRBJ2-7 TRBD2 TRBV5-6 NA CASSLGGPSGGSREQYF TGTGCCAGCAGCTTGGGTGGGCCTAGCGGGGGGTCCAGGGAGCAGTACTTC
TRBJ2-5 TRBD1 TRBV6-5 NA CASRGPRGHKETQYF TGTGCCAGCAGGGGCCCCAGGGGGCATAAAGAGACCCAGTACTTC
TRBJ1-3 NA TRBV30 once CAWSPDNYSGNTIYF TGTGCCTGGAGTCCCGATAACTACTCTGGAAACACCATATATTTT
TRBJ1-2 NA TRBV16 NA CASSLSSTREDGYTF TGTGCCAGCAGCCTGTCTTCTACAAGGGAGGATGGCTACACCTTC
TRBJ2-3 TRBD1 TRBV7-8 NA CASSTWTGGEDTQYF TGTGCCAGCAGCACCTGGACAGGGGGTGAAGATACGCAGTATTTT
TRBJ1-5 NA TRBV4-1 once CASSQEGNRNQPQHF TGCGCCAGCAGCCAAGAAGGGAACCGCAATCAGCCCCAGCATTTT
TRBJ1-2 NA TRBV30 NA CAWTRPPNGYTF TGTGCCTGGACCCGCCCCCCGAATGGCTACACCTTC
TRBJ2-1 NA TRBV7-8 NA CASKRDTYNEQFF TGTGCCAGCAAACGGGACACCTACAATGAGCAGTTCTTC
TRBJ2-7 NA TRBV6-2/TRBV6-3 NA CASSYVGVNEQYF TGTGCCAGCAGTTACGTCGGCGTAAACGAGCAGTACTTC
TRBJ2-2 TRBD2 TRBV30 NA CAWVPLSWTSGGQNTGELFF TGTGCCTGGGTCCCTCTCAGCTGGACTAGCGGGGGACAGAACACCGGGGAGCTGTTTTTT
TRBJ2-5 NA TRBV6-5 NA CASSYGTTRGETQYF TGTGCCAGCAGTTACGGGACAACCCGCGGAGAGACCCAGTACTTC
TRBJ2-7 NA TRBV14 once CASSRLDSYEQYF TGTGCCAGCTCCCGACTGGACTCCTACGAGCAGTACTTC
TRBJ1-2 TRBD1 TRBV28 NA CASRKQGGDYGYTF TGTGCCAGCAGGAAACAGGGGGGGGACTATGGCTACACCTTC
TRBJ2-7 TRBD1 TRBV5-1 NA CASSLTGQANYEQYF TGCGCCAGCAGCCTAACGGGACAGGCCAACTACGAGCAGTACTTC
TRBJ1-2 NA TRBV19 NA CASSSGYYGYTF TGTGCCAGTAGTAGCGGATACTATGGCTACACCTTC
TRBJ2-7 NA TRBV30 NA CASWNRRTYEQYF TGTGCCTCCTGGAACAGGAGAACCTACGAGCAGTACTTC
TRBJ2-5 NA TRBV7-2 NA CASSSVRPAGETQYF TGTGCCAGCAGCTCCGTACGCCCGGCGGGGGAGACCCAGTACTTC
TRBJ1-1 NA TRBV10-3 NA CAISELVGGGTEAFF TGTGCCATCAGTGAGCTTGTAGGAGGGGGCACTGAAGCTTTCTTT
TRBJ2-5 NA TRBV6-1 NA CASSELTVGTQYF TGTGCCAGCAGTGAATTAACGGTGGGGACCCAGTACTTC
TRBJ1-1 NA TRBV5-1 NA CASSRPGGESTEAFF TGCGCCAGCAGCCGCCCCGGGGGTGAATCCACTGAAGCTTTCTTT
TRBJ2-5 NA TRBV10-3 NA CAISGLAGTQETQYF TGTGCCATCAGCGGTCTCGCGGGAACACAAGAGACCCAGTACTTC
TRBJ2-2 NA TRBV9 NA CASSVFAGTNTGELFF TGTGCCAGCAGCGTTTTCGCGGGAACGAACACCGGGGAGCTGTTTTTT
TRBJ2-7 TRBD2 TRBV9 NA CASSLSGGALNEQYF TGTGCCAGCAGCCTGAGCGGGGGGGCCTTGAACGAGCAGTACTTC
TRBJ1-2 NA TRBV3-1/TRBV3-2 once CASSPPGRIIYGYTF TGTGCCAGCAGCCCTCCGGGACGGATAATCTATGGCTACACCTTC
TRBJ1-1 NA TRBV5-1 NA CASSLSGWGSTEAFF TGCGCCAGCAGCTTATCGGGTTGGGGATCCACTGAAGCTTTCTTT
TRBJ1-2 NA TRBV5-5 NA CASSPAPRTDYGYTF TGTGCCAGCAGCCCGGCACCGAGGACAGACTATGGCTACACCTTC
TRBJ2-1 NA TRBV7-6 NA CASSPEPGRRTYNEQFF TGTGCCAGCAGCCCCGAGCCGGGACGGAGGACTTACAATGAGCAGTTCTTC
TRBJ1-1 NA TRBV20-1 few CSAVVTEAFF TGCAGTGCGGTGGTCACTGAAGCTTTCTTT
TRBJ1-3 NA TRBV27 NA CASSLQGGLDTIYF TGTGCCAGCAGTTTACAAGGTGGGCTGGACACCATATATTTT
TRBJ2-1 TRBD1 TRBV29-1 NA CSVCRDRGYNEQFF TGCAGCGTTTGTAGGGACAGGGGTTACAATGAGCAGTTCTTC